This TCR beta chain was retrieved from a study of T cell clonotyping in hematopoietic cell transplantation. CDR3 length: 15 residues. The ends were cut back, 1 base at V and 5 bases at J, with 11 bases in the middle. CDR1 is SGHVS, CDR2 FNYEAQ, per germline. Broader study findings: Broader posttransplant TCR repertoire diversity was predicted by graft donor and pretransplant recipient Inverse Simpson Index values. After transplant, recipient diversity fell while pathologically expanded clonotypes grew through day 180.

With regard to this clone: Its antigen is undetermined.

TCRdb's table, derived via immunoSEQ multiplex PCR, lists solely in-frame clones and lacks some. The sample holds 20,000 or so clones, around four fifths seen once. The specimen sequenced was peripheral blood mononuclear cells. The chain links TRBV7-6 to TRBJ2-2; D call uncertain. This clonotype originated in a man in his sixties in good health. Some clones in this sample may be carry-over from other donors' samples. The CDR3 spells CASSLVAARTGELFF. CDR3 nucleotide sequence: TGTGCCAGCAGCTTAGTAGCCGCTAGGACCGGGGAGCTGTTTTTT.